These T cell receptor beta chains were read from a single sample in a study of T cells after yellow fever vaccination. TCRdb used MiXCR to reprocess the 5' RACE reads, holding one entry per CDR3 protein. The data show some 390,000 distinct CDR3 sequences, 6.2% seen once. The source was PBMCs, collected 5 days after the yellow fever booster vaccination. These receptors originate from a man aged 25-45 years who received the YFV17D yellow fever vaccine. CDR3s include the opening cysteine and the closing phenylalanine or tryptophan. A D gene is named only where the DNA matches it firmly. Size is stated for part of the rows, as once, few or many counts, or as a class when the clone is expanded.

clone_size	v_call	d_call	j_call	cdr3_nt	cdr3_aa
many	TRBV9	.	TRBJ2-3	TGTGCCAGCACCGCGGGGACCCTTCAAGATACGCAGTATTTT	CASTAGTLQDTQYF
.	TRBV20-1	TRBD2	TRBJ2-7	TGCAGTGCTAGAGCCATCCTGGTGGCGGGAGGGCCGGAGAACGAGCAGTACTTC	CSARAILVAGGPENEQYF
few	TRBV9	TRBD2	TRBJ2-1	TGTGCCAGCAGCCCTACTAGCGGGAGGGCCTTGGGGGAAGAGCAGTTCTTC	CASSPTSGRALGEEQFF
few	TRBV7-2	TRBD2	TRBJ2-5	TGTGCCAGCAGCCCTAACGGCGGGAGGCAAGAGACCCAGTACTTC	CASSPNGGRQETQYF
.	TRBV4-3	.	TRBJ2-5	TGCGCCAGCAGCTCTGGGGCGGGTGGGACCCAGTACTTC	CASSSGAGGTQYF
few	TRBV7-8	TRBD2	TRBJ2-2	TGTGCCATTCTAGCGGGCCCCTCCACCGGGGAGCTGTTTTTT	CAILAGPSTGELFF
.	TRBV7-2	.	TRBJ1-2	TGTGCCAGCAGCCGAAGGACAGCACATGGCTACACCTTC	CASSRRTAHGYTF
few	TRBV4-1	.	TRBJ2-3	TGCGCCAGCGAATCAGACGACACGGATACGCAGTATTTT	CASESDDTDTQYF
.	TRBV5-8	.	TRBJ2-7	TGTGCCAGCAGCTTGCTTCTCCGCGAGCAGTACTTC	CASSLLLREQYF
few	TRBV6-5	.	TRBJ2-4	TGTGCCAGCAGTTACGGGGCAGTTCTAGCCAAAAACATTCAGTACTTC	CASSYGAVLAKNIQYF
.	TRBV20-1	TRBD2	TRBJ2-3	TGCAGTGCTAGAGGTTTTAGCGGGAGTCGGGTAGATACGCAGTATTTT	CSARGFSGSRVDTQYF
few	TRBV6-2/TRBV6-3	.	TRBJ2-7	TGTGCCAGCAGTTACTCGGTCCTGTCCTACGAGCAGTACTTC	CASSYSVLSYEQYF
.	TRBV27	TRBD1	TRBJ2-3	TGTGCCAGCAGTCCTCGGACAGGGGCGGGGAGTACGCAGTATTTT	CASSPRTGAGSTQYF
many	TRBV10-3	.	TRBJ2-7	TGTGCCATCAGTGAGGACAGCTCGGGGGTCTACGAGCAGTACTTC	CAISEDSSGVYEQYF
many	TRBV5-1	.	TRBJ2-5	TGCGCCAGCAGCTTGCTCCTCCAAGAGACCCAGTACTTC	CASSLLLQETQYF
many	TRBV6-1	TRBD2	TRBJ2-7	TGTGCCAGCAGGCCATTAGCGGGATTTGAATACGAGCAGTACTTC	CASRPLAGFEYEQYF
many	TRBV6-4	.	TRBJ2-3	TGTGCCAGCAGTGAAGGGGTCTTTGGCACAGATACGCAGTATTTT	CASSEGVFGTDTQYF
few	TRBV7-9	.	TRBJ1-5	TGTGCCAGCACCTCTCTGGGAAACTCCCAGCCCCAGCATTTT	CASTSLGNSQPQHF
few	TRBV5-5	TRBD2	TRBJ2-1	TGTGCCAGCAGCTTACTAGCGGGAGGTGCCTCAAATGAGCAGTTCTTC	CASSLLAGGASNEQFF
many	TRBV6-2/TRBV6-3	.	TRBJ2-7	TGTGCCAGCAGTGATTCCCAGGGTCGTCGGTCCTACGAGCAGTACTTC	CASSDSQGRRSYEQYF
few	TRBV4-1	TRBD2	TRBJ2-2	TGCGCCAGCAGCCAAGAAGGACTAGCGGGATCCCCCGGGGAGCTGTTTTTT	CASSQEGLAGSPGELFF
many	TRBV7-6	.	TRBJ2-1	TGTGCCAGCAGCTCCAGGGGCGGTTCCTACAATGAGCAGTTCTTC	CASSSRGGSYNEQFF
many	TRBV3-1	.	TRBJ2-1	TGTGCCAGCAGCCTCCCTCGGGGTGCAGGCCTGACCTACAATGAGCAGTTCTTC	CASSLPRGAGLTYNEQFF
few	TRBV20-1	TRBD1	TRBJ1-5	TGCAGTGCTCAAAGGGGGGGCGCCAGGGGGAATCAGCCCCAGCATTTT	CSAQRGGARGNQPQHF
many	TRBV4-3	.	TRBJ2-3	TGCGCCAGCAGCCAAGAGGGAGGGGGCGCGGCGGATACGCAGTATTTT	CASSQEGGGAADTQYF
.	TRBV29-1	TRBD2	TRBJ2-7	TGCAGCGTTGAAGATAGGGGACTAGCGGCCTACGAGCAGTACTTC	CSVEDRGLAAYEQYF
.	TRBV5-6	TRBD1	TRBJ2-3	TGTGCCAGCAGCTTGATAGTTACAGGGGCCACAGATACGCAGTATTTT	CASSLIVTGATDTQYF
many	TRBV7-2	.	TRBJ2-7	TGTGCCAGCAGCTTAGCGGTCTCCGCCGGGTACGAGCAGTACTTC	CASSLAVSAGYEQYF
few	TRBV7-8	.	TRBJ1-2	TGTGCCAGCAGCCCGGGGACTGTGGTCTCTGGCTACACCTTC	CASSPGTVVSGYTF
few	TRBV20-1	TRBD1	TRBJ1-5	TGCAGTGCTAGTTGGGGACAGGGGGCCGGCCAGCCCCAGCATTTT	CSASWGQGAGQPQHF
.	TRBV6-2/TRBV6-3	.	TRBJ1-2	TGTGCCAGCAGTTATGAGGGGATCGGCGGCTACACCTTC	CASSYEGIGGYTF
many	TRBV20-1	.	TRBJ1-2	TGCAGTGCCCCGGATAAATCCTATGGCTACACCTTC	CSAPDKSYGYTF
few	TRBV6-6	.	TRBJ2-7	TGTGCCAGCAGTTCCAGCAAGTACGAGCAGTACTTC	CASSSSKYEQYF
many	TRBV7-9	TRBD2	TRBJ2-7	TGTGCCAGCAGCTTCACCGGGACTAGCGGCAACAAGCAGTACTTC	CASSFTGTSGNKQYF
.	TRBV4-3	TRBD2	TRBJ2-2	TGCGCCAGCAGCCTTTCTCGGACTAGCGTTCGCACCGGGGAGCTGTTTTTT	CASSLSRTSVRTGELFF
few	TRBV12-3/TRBV12-4	.	TRBJ2-2	TGTGCCAGCAACCCTGTGGGCCAAGCGCCCGGGGAGCTGTTTTTT	CASNPVGQAPGELFF
.	TRBV9	.	TRBJ2-2	TGTGCCAGCAGCCCAGACCAGGCTTGGACCGGGGAGCTGTTTTTT	CASSPDQAWTGELFF
.	TRBV5-6	TRBD1	TRBJ1-4	TGTGCCAGCAGCCCCCGACCCAGGGGGAGCGAAAAACTGTTTTTT	CASSPRPRGSEKLFF
.	TRBV12-3/TRBV12-4	TRBD2	TRBJ2-1	TGTGCCAGCAGTGGTAGCGGGAGCGACCTTGAGCAGTTCTTC	CASSGSGSDLEQFF
few	TRBV11-1	TRBD2	TRBJ2-1	TGTGCCAGCAGCCTTCCTCGGGAGGGAGGCCAGACTGGTATTGAGCAGTTCTTC	CASSLPREGGQTGIEQFF
.	TRBV27	TRBD2	TRBJ2-7	TGTGCCAGCAGTGGTCCCGGACTAGCGGGACCTTTGCACGAGCAGTACTTC	CASSGPGLAGPLHEQYF
.	TRBV4-3	.	TRBJ1-4	TGCGCCAGCAGCCAAAACGCGGGCAGAACTACTGAAAAACTGTTTTTT	CASSQNAGRTTEKLFF
.	TRBV7-3	TRBD2	TRBJ2-1	TGTGCCAGCAGCACCTTAGCGGGCCCCTACAATGAGCAGTTCTTC	CASSTLAGPYNEQFF
.	TRBV29-1	.	TRBJ2-2	TGCAGCTCACAAGGAGGCCCCGCGAACACCGGGGAGCTGTTTTTT	CSSQGGPANTGELFF
.	TRBV20-1	.	TRBJ2-7	TGCAGTGCTAGAGTTCCGGGTTCCCTGCCCTCCGAGCAGTACTTC	CSARVPGSLPSEQYF
few	TRBV7-9	.	TRBJ2-5	TGTGCCAGCAGCCTACCGGGACTTCCCTCGACGGAGACCCAGTACTTC	CASSLPGLPSTETQYF
.	TRBV7-2	.	TRBJ2-1	TGTGCCAGCAGCTTTGTCTCACTTGAGCAGTTCTTC	CASSFVSLEQFF
.	TRBV19	TRBD1	TRBJ2-2	TGTGCCAGTATGGTAGGGGGCTACACCGGGGAGCTGTTTTTT	CASMVGGYTGELFF
.	TRBV5-1	TRBD1	TRBJ2-7	TGCGCCAGCAGCTTGGAGACAGGGCAAAGCTCCTACGAGCAGTACTTC	CASSLETGQSSYEQYF
few	TRBV7-6	.	TRBJ1-5	TGTGCCAGCAGCTTTAGGGCCAGCCAGCCCCAGCATTTT	CASSFRASQPQHF